Listed here are 3 T cell receptor beta chains from one sample, sequenced in a study of blood T cell repertoires in COVID-19. The assay was immunoSEQ multiplex PCR, and TCRdb's table has in-frame clones only and misses some. The sample yields about 82,000 clones, roughly 80% seen once. Sample: peripheral blood. The receptors derive from a man aged 55 to 70 with COVID-19, enrolled during active disease.

The CDR3: CASSLELAGDFNEQFF. CDR3 DNA: TGCGCCAGCAGCTTGGAGTTAGCGGGAGATTTCAATGAGCAGTTCTTC. This rearrangement joins TRBV5-1 to TRBJ2-1; 9 bases align to TRBD2. Germline trimming cut 0 bases from V and 6 bases from J; bases unmatched to any gene: 7. Germline V CDR1 and CDR2: SGHRS, YFSETQ. This CDR3 has 16 residues.

The chain couples TRBV3-1 (or the pseudogene TRBV3-2) to TRBJ2-7; 13 bases line up with TRBD2. Trimming cost V 4 bases and J 8 bases; bases outside gene matches: 5. CDR3 length: 14 amino acids. Germline V gene sequence: CDR1 LGHDT, CDR2 YNNKEL (reference sequence). Here the CDR3 DNA reads TGTGCCAGCAGCCCCGGACTAGCGGGAGCTAAGCAGTACTTC. Translated: CASSPGLAGAKQYF.

The chain has TRBV5-1 and TRBJ2-3; 10 positions match TRBD2. Germline lookup yields CDR1 SGHRS and CDR2 YFSETQ. The CDR3 has 14 residues. The V and J ends lost 7 bases and 6 bases, in that order; junction bases with no gene match: 8. CDR3 region: CASQLAGNADTQYF. In DNA form, the CDR3 reads TGCGCCAGCCAACTAGCGGGGAATGCGGATACGCAGTATTTT.